This T cell receptor (beta chain) was observed in a study of T cells in Graves' hyperthyroidism and ophthalmopathy. For the study at large: Once the initial diagnosis was made, peripheral blood was obtained before any treatment.

For this clonotype: Its target is unknown.

General study results and limits: Clonotypes that were expanded in thyroid above 0.001 mostly appeared in blood too.

V shed 0 bases and J shed 3 bases, with 9 bases lying between them. There are 14 residues in the CDR3. Looked up from germline, CDR1 is SGHNT and CDR2 is YENEEA. The source material, RNA transcripts, was used to amplify TCR beta CDR3 regions. First-round RT-PCR of the TCR CDR3 relied on the HTBI primer set. TCRdb recomputed calls from the multiplex PCR reads with MiXCR, one row per CDR3 protein. This table has hundreds of thousands of distinct CDR3 sequences, over 15% appearing once. This TCR derives from a young woman with Graves' hyperthyroidism. Sequencing was performed on blood. V and J are TRBV11-3 and TRBJ2-7; D is undetermined. The CDR3 nucleotides are TGTGCCAGCAGCTTAGAATTGAACCTCTACGAGCAGTACTTC. Translating gives CASSLELNLYEQYF. Full variable domain (remainder filled in from reference TRBV11-3 and TRBJ2-7): EAGVVQSPRYKIIEKKQPVAFWCNPISGHNTLYWYLQNLGQGPELLIRYENEEAVDDSQLPKDRFSAERLKGVDSTLKIQPAELGDSAVYLCASSLELNLYEQYFGPGTRLTVT.